These 32 T cell receptor beta chains share one sample of origin, sequenced in a study of tissue T cells after allogeneic stem cell transplantation (dated by TCRdb to 2021 to 2024). The time point tag for this specimen amounts to: recipient (host-origin) PBMCs collected before allo-HCT. The receptor library was made with the immunoSEQ multiplex PCR assay. TCRdb took this table from immuneACCESS and kept in-frame rearrangements with V and J called. Such tables lack part of the clones; where checked against another copy, unresolved V genes explain under half of the gap, and the rest is unexplained. A total of 25,000 to 30,000 clones appear in this sample, 75% to 95% of them only once. The ten biggest clones cover 1.5% to 2.5% of the sample. The starting material was blood, obtained before transplantation. These TCRs come from a male donor at least 60 years old who later had graft-versus-host disease after an allogeneic stem cell transplant.

The chain links TRBV19 to TRBJ2-3; TRBD2 agrees at 8 bases. The J segment lost 7 bases and the V segment lost 1 base, leaving 4 bases of the junction unmatched. Per germline, CDR1 LNHDA and CDR2 SQIVND (reference sequence). This CDR3 spans 14 amino acids. Written as DNA, the CDR3 is TGTGCCAGTAGTATAGCCCGGGGGGGAAATACGCAGTATTTT. Translated, it gives CASSIARGGNTQYF.

The chain recombines TRBV19 with TRBJ2-1; D ambiguous. Germline values: CDR1 LNHDA, CDR2 SQIVND (reference sequence). V lost 0 bases to trimming and J lost 8 bases, with 5 bases between them. CDR3 length equals 12 residues. The CDR3 coding sequence is TGTGCCAGTAGTATAGACCGGGATGAGCAGTTCTTC. Its protein product is CASSIDRDEQFF. The full variable domain, its missing parts supplied by reference TRBV19 and TRBJ2-1, is DGGITQSPKYLFRKEGQNVTLSCEQNLNHDAMYWYRQDPGQGLRLIYYSQIVNDFQKGDIAEGYSVSREKKESFPLTVTSAQKNPTAFYLCASSIDRDEQFFGPGTRLTVL.

The chain combines TRBV14 with TRBJ1-1, with TRBD1 matching 7 bases. The V segment lost 3 bases and the J segment 4 bases; nucleotides outside the gene matches: 5. Looked up from germline, CDR1 is SGHDN and CDR2 is FVKESK. This CDR3 is built from 14 residues. The CDR3 is CASSHNRGGTEAFF. The CDR3 DNA reads TGTGCCAGCAGCCATAACAGGGGTGGCACTGAAGCTTTCTTT.

The chain uses TRBV18 and TRBJ2-7; weak D call: TRBD1 (6 bases). CDR1 and CDR2 from the germline V gene are KGHSH and LQKENI. The CDR3 loop spans 12 amino acids. Trimming took off 3 bases at V and 9 bases at J, with 12 bases between the two ends. CDR3 bases: TGTGCCAGCTCACCCAAGGACAGTGGGCAGTACTTC. Its protein is CASSPKDSGQYF.

The CDR3 DNA follows: TGTGCCAGCAGCTTAGTAGGAGGGACAGCCACAGATACGCAGTATTTT. Its protein is CASSLVGGTATDTQYF. This chain uses TRBV11-1 with TRBJ2-3, with D perhaps matching TRBD1 (7 bases). In germline, CDR1 is SGHAT, CDR2 FQDESV (reference sequence). V gave up 1 base and J gave up 2 bases, with 13 bases separating them. The CDR3 covers 16 residues.

The V call is TRBV4-1, the J call TRBJ2-3; 14 nucleotides agree with TRBD2. The V segment lost 6 bases and the J segment 4 bases; nucleotides outside the gene matches: 18. The length of the CDR3 is 20 residues. Germline V gene sequence: CDR1 MGHRA, CDR2 YSYEKL. CDR3 in amino acids: CASRAGVKGTSGRDADTQYF. The CDR3 DNA is TGCGCCAGCAGAGCCGGGGTGAAAGGGACTAGCGGGAGAGACGCAGATACGCAGTATTTT.

This chain connects TRBV7-2 to TRBJ2-7; TRBD2 aligns across 9 bases. The CDR3 is made up of 17 amino acids. Germline V gene lookup returns CDR1 SGHTA and CDR2 FQGNSA. After removal of 5 bases from V and 3 bases from J, the junction contained 14 bases not matched to a gene. Here the CDR3 reads CASSPAPTSGAGYEQYF. In DNA form, the CDR3 reads TGTGCCAGCAGCCCCGCTCCGACTAGCGGAGCGGGCTACGAGCAGTACTTC.

This clone was seen once. This chain joins TRBV9 and TRBJ2-2; D unresolved. The V gene lost 4 bases and the J gene lost 4 bases, with 8 bases spanning the gap. Germline V gene lookup returns CDR1 SGDLS and CDR2 YYNGEE. This CDR3 spans 13 amino acids. The CDR3 spells CASSTRGTGELFF. In DNA, the CDR3 is TGTGCCAGCAGCACTCGCGGCACCGGGGAGCTGTTTTTT.

The V and J genes are TRBV4-2 and TRBJ2-5; perhaps TRBD1 as D (5 bases). Germline CDR1 is LGHNA and CDR2 is YNFKEQ. V was shortened by 0 bases and J by 3 bases, with 11 bases between the two germline ends. The CDR3 has 15 residues. CDR3 region: CASSQEFGREETQYF. The CDR3 DNA follows: TGTGCCAGCAGCCAAGAATTCGGCAGGGAAGAGACCCAGTACTTC.

The chain is built from TRBV7-2 and TRBJ2-1; D remains unclear. V lost 5 bases and J 5 bases, leaving 16 bases between the germline ends. The CDR3 is 15 residues long. Germline CDR1 reads SGHTA; CDR2 reads FQGNSA. CDR3 in amino acids: CASSPGPNVHNEQFF. In nucleotides, the CDR3 is TGTGCCAGCAGCCCCGGCCCCAATGTCCACAATGAGCAGTTCTTC.

This clone was observed a single time. The chain recombines TRBV7-2 with TRBJ2-2; TRBD2 agrees at 8 bases. The CDR3 contains 15 residues. The V gene end was trimmed by 0 bases and the J gene end by 6 bases; junction bases not matched to a gene: 3. Germline V gene data show CDR1 as SGHTA and CDR2 as FQGNSA. The CDR3 loop is CASSLAGAGAGELFF. CDR3 sequence (DNA): TGTGCCAGCAGCTTAGCGGGAGCGGGGGCCGGGGAGCTGTTTTTT. Supplemented by reference TRBV7-2 and TRBJ2-2, the full variable domain reads GAGVSQSPSNKVTEKGKDVELRCDPISGHTALYWYRQSLGQGLEFLIYFQGNSAPDKSGLPSDRFSAERTGGSVSTLTIQRTQQEDSAVYLCASSLAGAGAGELFFGEGSRLTVL.

The J gene is TRBJ2-5, the V gene TRBV11-2, with 9 bases aligning to TRBD2. J gave up 5 bases and V 6 bases, and 4 bases lay outside the gene matches. The germline V gene encodes CDR1 SGHAT and CDR2 FQNNGV. There are 13 residues in the CDR3. The CDR3 loop is CASRAGGRETQYF. The CDR3 DNA follows: TGTGCCAGCAGAGCGGGGGGCAGGGAGACCCAGTACTTC.

The chain uses TRBV6-6 and TRBJ2-2; D might be TRBD2 (5 bases). CDR1 and CDR2 (germline): MNHNY, SVGAGI (reference sequence). The CDR3 consists of 15 residues. The V end was cut by 7 bases, the J end by 5 bases, with 17 bases between. CDR3 coding DNA: TGTGCCAGCACTAAACCGGAGAGGGTTACCGGGGAGCTGTTTTTT. Protein product: CASTKPERVTGELFF.

The chain couples TRBV6-6 to TRBJ2-7, with a possible D match to TRBD1 (6 bases). The CDR3 is 14 amino acids. Trimming took 0 bases from V and 9 from J, leaving 15 bases between them. The germline CDR1 and CDR2 sequences are MNHNY and SVGAGI (reference sequence). CDR3 loop: CASSYSGQSTGQYF. CDR3 nucleotides: TGTGCCAGCAGTTACTCGGGACAATCCACGGGGCAGTACTTC.

This chain connects TRBV27 to TRBJ1-4, with 8 bases lining up with TRBD1. The CDR3 runs to 14 residues. V dropped 2 bases and J dropped 5; count of bases not matched to a gene: 1. Germline V gives CDR1 MNHEY, CDR2 SMNVEV (reference sequence). The CDR3 DNA is TGTGCCAGCAGTTTAACAGGGGGAAATGAAAAACTGTTTTTT. It codes for CASSLTGGNEKLFF.

The chain carries TRBV11-2 and TRBJ1-2; D is unresolved. The V gene lost 2 bases and the J gene lost 6 bases, with 10 bases spanning the gap. Looked up from germline, CDR1 is SGHAT and CDR2 is FQNNGV. The CDR3 has 13 residues. This CDR3 is CASSLYRQNGYTF. The CDR3 DNA sequence: TGTGCCAGCAGCTTATATCGGCAGAATGGCTACACCTTC.

The gene calls are TRBV6-1 and TRBJ1-1; no reliable D call. The V end was cut by 1 base, the J end by 4 bases, with 10 bases between. Germline CDR1 is MNHNS and CDR2 is SASEGT. CDR3 length equals 14 residues. The DNA for the CDR3 is TGTGCCAGCAGTGAAGACAATTACCCCACTGAAGCTTTCTTT. Protein sequence: CASSEDNYPTEAFF.

This chain joins TRBV7-2 and TRBJ2-7, with 8 bases lining up with TRBD2. J gave up 7 bases and V 1 base, and 12 bases lay outside the gene matches. The CDR3 is 16 amino acids. Germline V lookup: CDR1 SGHTA, CDR2 FQGNSA. The CDR3 loop reads CASSLVGGDLTGEQYF. As DNA, the CDR3 is TGTGCCAGCAGCTTAGTCGGGGGGGACTTGACGGGTGAGCAGTACTTC.

The gene calls are TRBV18 and TRBJ2-4; tentative D call: TRBD2 (5 bases). The CDR3 consists of 16 residues. CDR1 and CDR2 from the germline V gene are KGHSH and LQKENI. The V end lost 0 bases, the J end lost 0 bases, and 9 bases lay between the germline ends. The CDR3 nucleotides are TGTGCCAGCTCACCACCGAATGGAGGAGCCAAAAACATTCAGTACTTC. Amino acid sequence: CASSPPNGGAKNIQYF.

This clone was seen once. The gene calls are TRBV7-9 and TRBJ1-4, with D perhaps matching TRBD1 (6 bases). V lost 8 bases and J lost 2, with 9 bases in between. The CDR3 runs 13 residues. Germline CDR1 and CDR2: SEHNR and FQNEAQ (reference sequence). In DNA form, the CDR3 reads TGTGCCAGCTCCGGACAGACTAATGAAAAACTGTTTTTT. This gives the protein CASSGQTNEKLFF. The variable domain in full, completed from reference TRBV7-9 and TRBJ1-4, reads DTGVSQNPRHKITKRGQNVTFRCDPISEHNRLYWYRQTLGQGPEFLTYFQNEAQLEKSRLLSDRFSAERPKGSFSTLEIQRTEQGDSAMYLCASSGQTNEKLFFGSGTQLSVL.

The V gene is TRBV6-5, the J gene TRBJ1-5; D might be TRBD1 (6 bases). V gave up 0 bases and J gave up 5 bases, with 8 bases separating them. Germline CDR1 is MNHEY and CDR2 is SVGAGI. This CDR3 has 14 amino acids. The CDR3 nucleotides are TGTGCCAGCAGTTACTCGGGGGGCGATCAGCCCCAGCATTTT. It specifies CASSYSGGDQPQHF.

V gene TRBV3-1 (or the pseudogene TRBV3-2) combines with J gene TRBJ1-2, with D perhaps TRBD1 (6 bases). V was cut by 4 bases and J by 1 base, with 10 bases left in between. Germline V CDR1 and CDR2: LGHDT, YNNKEL (reference sequence). The CDR3 is 14 residues long. CDR3 nucleotide sequence: TGTGCCAGCAGCCCGGGACACCGTAACTATGGCTACACCTTC. This codes for CASSPGHRNYGYTF.

V gene TRBV30 combines with J gene TRBJ1-2; 7 bases are shared with TRBD1. CDR1 is GTSNPN and CDR2 is SVGIG in the germline V gene (reference sequence). CDR3 length equals 14 residues. Trimming at V came to 3 bases and at J to 4 bases, leaving 8 bases not matched to a gene. The CDR3 nucleotides read TGTGCCTGGAGCCTGACAGGGCGGACCTATGGCTACACCTTC. This sequence encodes CAWSLTGRTYGYTF.

The chain combines TRBV2 with TRBJ2-1, with 9 positions matching TRBD2. The germline CDR1 and CDR2 sequences are SNHLY and FYNNEI. V lost 1 base to trimming and J lost 3 bases; unmatched junction nucleotides: 4. The CDR3 length is 16 residues. The CDR3 region is CASSEGGRADYNEQFF. CDR3 coding DNA: TGTGCCAGCAGTGAAGGCGGGAGGGCCGACTACAATGAGCAGTTCTTC.

This chain connects TRBV5-6 to TRBJ1-4, with D unclear. The CDR3 extends over 15 amino acids. Per the germline V gene, CDR1 is SGHDT and CDR2 is YYEEEE. Trimming cost V 5 bases and J 7 bases, with 18 bases left between them. DNA of the CDR3: TGTGCCAGCAGTTTCCTTCCGGGAGAAGCTGAAAAACTGTTTTTT. Protein: CASSFLPGEAEKLFF.

The chain carries TRBV5-1 and TRBJ1-3, with TRBD1 as a possible D gene (6 bases). The CDR3 runs 14 residues. Germline loops: CDR1 SGHRS, CDR2 YFSETQ. V lost 2 bases to trimming and J lost 4 bases, with 10 bases between them. This chain's CDR3 is CASSLGDIGNTIYF. The CDR3 bases are TGCGCCAGCAGCTTAGGGGACATCGGAAACACCATATATTTT.

The rearrangement joins TRBV6-2 or TRBV6-3 to TRBJ2-6; 7 nucleotides align to TRBD1. The CDR3 is 14 residues long. CDR1 MNHEY and CDR2 SVGEGT come from the germline V gene. With 5 bases clipped from V and 13 bases from J, the junction kept 11 bases outside the gene matches. CDR3 amino acids: CASSITGVSSVLTF. The CDR3 DNA reads as TGTGCCAGCAGTATCACAGGGGTCTCGTCGGTCCTGACTTTC.

This chain uses TRBV23-1 with TRBJ2-2; TRBD2 is a possible D gene (6 bases). TRBV23-1 is an ORF for which the function is uncertain. V was pared by 3 bases and J by 3 bases, with 20 bases between. This CDR3 comprises 18 residues. CDR3 DNA sequence: TGCGCCAGCAGTCAGCCCGACCGGGACTCGTCGGACACCGGGGAGCTGTTTTTT. Its translation is CASSQPDRDSSDTGELFF.

The J gene is TRBJ2-2, the V gene TRBV9; D is ambiguous. With 4 bases removed from V and 4 bases from J, the gap between germline ends came to 14 bases. The CDR3 totals 15 residues. The germline V gene has CDR1 SGDLS and CDR2 YYNGEE. The CDR3, as DNA: TGTGCCAGCAGCCCCCTAAGGTATTCCACCGGGGAGCTGTTTTTT. This gives the protein CASSPLRYSTGELFF.

This sequence joins TRBV2 and TRBJ1-5, with TRBD1 as a possible D gene (5 bases). The V end was cut by 4 bases, the J end by 0 bases, with 10 bases between. Germline CDR1 and CDR2: SNHLY and FYNNEI. The CDR3 runs to 15 residues. The CDR3 nucleotides read TGTGCCAGCAGTGGACAGAGCTTTAGCAATCAGCCCCAGCATTTT. As protein: CASSGQSFSNQPQHF.

The V gene is TRBV6-2 or TRBV6-3, the J gene TRBJ1-5; 8 bases match TRBD1. The V segment lost 0 bases and the J segment 3 bases; nucleotides outside the gene matches: 10. The CDR3 sequence is 18 residues long. The germline V gene encodes CDR1 MNHEY and CDR2 SVGEGT. For the CDR3, the DNA is TGTGCCAGCAGTTACTCCACAGGGGGGACACATTACAATCAGCCCCAGCATTTT. It codes for CASSYSTGGTHYNQPQHF.

The rearrangement links TRBV3-1 (or the pseudogene TRBV3-2) to TRBJ1-4; TRBD1 matches at 7 bases. Germline lookup yields CDR1 LGHDT and CDR2 YNNKEL (reference sequence). The CDR3 loop spans 15 amino acids. The J segment lost 8 bases and the V segment lost 1 base, leaving 7 bases of the junction unmatched. CDR3 DNA sequence: TGTGCCAGCAGCCAAGGAGGGGGCTTGAGGGAAAAACTGTTTTTT. It specifies CASSQGGGLREKLFF.